This TCR beta chain was recovered during a study of blood T cell repertoires in COVID-19. Study overall: Spain, Italy and the United States supplied samples that represented acute and convalescent COVID-19. PBMCs, B-cell-depleted T cells, or T cells provided the cDNA or gDNA that made up the material.

This clone was seen a single time. Authors' methods: Reference gene primer amplification gave nucleated cell count estimates. Measured with immunoSEQ multiplex PCR; TCRdb has only the in-frame clones, and not every one. That table is the source of V, J and clone size, and D and trimming were worked out from the DNA. Among about 190,000 clones listed, just under 80% were seen once. Germline V gene sequence: CDR1 SEHNR, CDR2 FQNEAQ (reference sequence). There are 15 residues in the CDR3. J lost 2 bases, V lost 5 bases, and 8 bases had no gene match. Sequencing was performed on peripheral blood. The receptor's source is a woman of 80 years or more with active or convalescent COVID-19. The chain couples TRBV7-9 to TRBJ1-1; TRBD1 matches 7 bases. CDR3 region: CASSRDRRLNTEAFF. The CDR3 region has the DNA TGTGCCAGCAGCCGGGACAGAAGACTTAACACTGAAGCTTTCTTT.